Below, 12 T cell receptor beta chains from the same sample are listed, as sequenced in a study of a mutant IDH1 vaccine in newly diagnosed glioma. Time point described: baseline, week 1 (first vaccination visit). Treatment of the sample: pre-vaccination baseline after standard-of-care therapy. The protocol was immunoSEQ multiplex PCR, while the TCRdb copy is restricted to in-frame clones and leaves out a portion. The sample shows about 16,000 clones, approximately 92% of them seen only once. Source: PBMCs, taken from a glioma patient treated with radiotherapy, temozolomide or both. The receptor set was obtained from a woman aged 40 to 50 with glioma. Some clones in this sample may be carry-over from other donors' samples.

The chain joins TRBV27 to TRBJ2-5, with D possibly TRBD2 on 5 matching bases. Trimming left V 10 bases short and J 5 bases short, with 20 bases between. The CDR3 contains 14 residues. CDR1 is MNHEY, CDR2 SMNVEV, per germline (reference sequence). DNA of the CDR3: TGTGCCACGAAAGCGGACGCATCGGTGGAGACCCAGTACTTC. It yields the protein CATKADASVETQYF.

This sequence joins TRBV4-1 and TRBJ2-3, with TRBD1 as a possible D gene (6 bases). Trimming shortened V by 4 bases and J by 1 base, and 15 bases separated the two germline ends. The CDR3 contains 16 residues. Germline CDR1 and CDR2: MGHRA and YSYEKL. This chain's CDR3 is CASSLSRQGRTDTQYF. The CDR3 DNA follows: TGCGCCAGCAGCCTTTCACGGCAGGGGCGCACAGATACGCAGTATTTT.

This rearrangement joins TRBV10-1 to TRBJ1-1; maybe TRBD1 (6 bases). Germline CDR1 WNHNN, CDR2 SYGVQD (reference sequence). The CDR3 length is 13 residues. The germline V and J ends were trimmed by 3 bases and 11 bases, with 16 bases remaining between them. CDR3 sequence (DNA): TGCGCCAGCAGTGACGGGGGCTTCCCTGTGGCTTTCTTT. Its translation: CASSDGGFPVAFF.

The V call is TRBV4-1, the J call TRBJ1-1; no firm D call. The CDR3 is made up of 11 amino acids. Germline assignment: CDR1 MGHRA and CDR2 YSYEKL. Trimming removed 2 bases at V and 2 bases at J, with 0 bases between. The CDR3 region is CASSQNTEAFF. In DNA form, the CDR3 reads TGCGCCAGCAGCCAAAACACTGAAGCTTTCTTT.

V and J are TRBV19 and TRBJ1-1; D possibly corresponds to TRBD1 (6 bases). V lost 3 bases and J 2 bases, leaving 19 bases between the germline ends. This CDR3 spans 17 amino acids. Germline V lookup: CDR1 LNHDA, CDR2 SQIVND (reference sequence). The CDR3 DNA is TGTGCCAGTAGTATTGGCGCAGGGGTAGTTCGAAACACTGAAGCTTTCTTT. It encodes CASSIGAGVVRNTEAFF.

This clone was counted between two and nine times. Additional DNA sequences in this sample encode the identical CDR3. The chain recombines TRBV6-1 with TRBJ1-6; D is ambiguous. Germline V gives CDR1 MNHNS, CDR2 SASEGT. The CDR3 contains 16 residues. Trimming removed 3 bases at V and 5 bases at J, with 14 bases between. The CDR3 sequence is CASSETRRTDNSPLHF. CDR3 nucleotides: TGTGCCAGCAGTGAGACAAGGAGGACGGATAATTCACCCCTCCACTTT.

V and J are TRBV5-1 and TRBJ2-2; 7 bases line up with TRBD1. The ends lost 6 bases at V and 4 bases at J; junction bases unmatched: 9. Per germline, CDR1 SGHRS and CDR2 YFSETQ. CDR3 length: 15 residues. The CDR3 protein is CASTITTGATGELFF. The CDR3 DNA reads TGCGCCAGCACCATAACAACAGGGGCCACCGGGGAGCTGTTTTTT.

This chain links TRBV7-2 with TRBJ2-5, with 9 bases fitting TRBD2. The CDR3 length is 15 residues. Germline values: CDR1 SGHTA, CDR2 FQGNSA. V lost 2 bases to trimming and J lost 5 bases; unmatched junction nucleotides: 6. CDR3 in amino acids: CASSLYAGGEETQYF. In DNA form, the CDR3 reads TGTGCCAGCAGCTTATACGCGGGGGGGGAGGAGACCCAGTACTTC.

This chain links TRBV6-1 with TRBJ2-7; TRBD1 agrees at 7 bases. This CDR3 is 14 amino acids long. Germline V gene sequence: CDR1 MNHNS, CDR2 SASEGT. The junction had 6 bases not matched to a gene; V was cut back by 5 bases and J by 2 bases. The CDR3 DNA follows: TGTGCCAGCAGTTTGGGGACAGCTCCCTACGAGCAGTACTTC. Its protein is CASSLGTAPYEQYF.

The gene calls are TRBV27 and TRBJ2-6; the D is unclear. CDR3 length equals 13 residues. Germline V gene data show CDR1 as MNHEY and CDR2 as SMNVEV (reference sequence). Trimming took 6 bases from V and 4 from J, leaving 7 bases between them. CDR3 loop: CASRPAGANVLTF. DNA for the CDR3: TGTGCCAGCAGACCGGCCGGGGCCAACGTCCTGACTTTC.

The chain couples TRBV28 to TRBJ1-5; TRBD1 is a possible D gene (5 bases). V was cut by 5 bases and J by 13 bases, with 18 bases left in between. Germline CDR1 is MDHEN and CDR2 is SYDVKM. The length of the CDR3 is 13 residues. The DNA for the CDR3 is TGTGCCAGCAGTATCCGAGTGACAGACGGGCAGCATTTT. It specifies CASSIRVTDGQHF.

V is TRBV28 and J is TRBJ1-5, with 11 bases lining up with TRBD1. J lost 7 bases, V lost 4 bases, and 3 bases had no gene match. The length of the CDR3 is 14 residues. In germline, CDR1 is MDHEN, CDR2 SYDVKM. CDR3 sequence: CASSSGQGVQPQHF. CDR3 DNA sequence: TGTGCCAGCAGTTCGGGACAGGGGGTCCAGCCCCAGCATTTT.